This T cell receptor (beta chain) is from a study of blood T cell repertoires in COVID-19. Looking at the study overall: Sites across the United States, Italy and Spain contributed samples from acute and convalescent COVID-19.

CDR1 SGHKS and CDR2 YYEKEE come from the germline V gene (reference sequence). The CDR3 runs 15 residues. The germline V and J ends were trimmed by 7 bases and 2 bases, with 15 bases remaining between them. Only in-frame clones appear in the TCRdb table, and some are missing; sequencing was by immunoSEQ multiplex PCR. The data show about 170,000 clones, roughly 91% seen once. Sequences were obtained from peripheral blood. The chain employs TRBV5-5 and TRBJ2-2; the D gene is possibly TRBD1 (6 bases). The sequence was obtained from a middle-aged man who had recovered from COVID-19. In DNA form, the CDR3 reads TGTGCCAGCTTCCACGCAGGGGCTAACACCGGGGAGCTGTTTTTT. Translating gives CASFHAGANTGELFF.